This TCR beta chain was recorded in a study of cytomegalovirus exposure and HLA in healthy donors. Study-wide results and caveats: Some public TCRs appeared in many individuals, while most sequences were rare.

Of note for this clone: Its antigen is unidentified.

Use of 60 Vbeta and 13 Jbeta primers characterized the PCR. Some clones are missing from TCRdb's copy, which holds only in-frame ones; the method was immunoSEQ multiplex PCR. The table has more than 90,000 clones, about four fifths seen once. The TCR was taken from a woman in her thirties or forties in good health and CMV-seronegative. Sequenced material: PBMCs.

The CDR3 loop reads CASSIQGARDEQFF. The CDR3 nucleotides read TGTGCCAGTAGTATCCAGGGGGCGCGGGATGAGCAGTTCTTC. The J gene is TRBJ2-1, the V gene TRBV19; 8 nucleotides agree with TRBD1. Germline CDR1 and CDR2: LNHDA and SQIVND (reference sequence). The V and J ends lost 3 bases and 8 bases, in that order; junction bases with no gene match: 6. The CDR3 runs to 14 residues.